This T cell receptor beta chain was captured by sequencing in a study of T-cell reconstitution after alpha-beta-depleted transplantation in children. Many counts were recorded for this clonotype. It was with unique molecular identifiers that the TCRbeta library was prepared. TCRdb re-called the PCR reads through MiXCR, storing one row per CDR3 protein. The table has roughly 350,000 distinct CDR3 sequences, approximately 10% seen once. There are 12 residues in the CDR3. Germline V gene data show CDR1 as MDHEN and CDR2 as SYDVKM. The V and J ends lost 6 bases and 6 bases respectively, with 12 bases between them.

This clonotype was sampled from a human donor who donated a stem cell graft to a child with acute lymphoblastic leukemia. The chain is built from TRBV28 and TRBJ2-7; TRBD2 might be the D (5 bases). The sample consisted of PBMCs from the stem cell graft donor, taken from the stem cell graft. DNA for the CDR3: TGTGCCAGCAGCCTTATCGCGGGCGAGCAGTACTTC. This encodes CASSLIAGEQYF. The full variable domain, rest sourced from reference TRBV28 and TRBJ2-7, is DVKVTQSSRYLVKRTGEKVFLECVQDMDHENMFWYRQDPGLGLRLIYFSYDVKMKEKGDIPEGYSVSREKKERFSLILESASTNQTSMYLCASSLIAGEQYFGPGTRLTVT.